A single sample is the source of the 15 T cell receptor beta chains below, sequenced in a study of blood T cell repertoires in COVID-19. Clones were sequenced by immunoSEQ multiplex PCR, and TCRdb holds only the in-frame ones, with some missing. The sample consists of tens of thousands of clones, roughly nine tenths of them appearing once. What was sequenced was peripheral blood. Receptors originate from a woman older than 75 with active or convalescent COVID-19.

The chain is built from TRBV5-4 and TRBJ2-5; no definite D call. Germline CDR1 SGHNT, CDR2 YYREEE (reference sequence). V lost 0 bases to trimming and J lost 0 bases, with 6 bases between them. The length of the CDR3 is 14 residues. Here the CDR3 reads CASSLVSDQETQYF. In DNA, the CDR3 is TGTGCCAGCAGCTTGGTATCAGACCAAGAGACCCAGTACTTC.

V gene TRBV2 combines with J gene TRBJ2-7, with D possibly TRBD2 on 6 matching bases. The V gene lost 8 bases and the J gene lost 5 bases, with 22 bases spanning the gap. The germline CDR1 and CDR2 sequences are SNHLY and FYNNEI. CDR3 size: 15 residues. CDR3 loop: CASGQGTPRVHEQYF. The DNA of the CDR3 is TGTGCCAGCGGCCAAGGGACTCCCAGGGTCCACGAGCAGTACTTC.

The CDR3 DNA sequence: TGTGCCAGTAGTATAGTAAGGGGGCTCAATCAGCCCCAGCATTTT. This translates into CASSIVRGLNQPQHF. This chain joins TRBV19 and TRBJ1-5; 7 bases match TRBD1. Germline trimming cut 1 base from V and 3 bases from J; bases unmatched to any gene: 3. The CDR3 sequence is 15 residues long. Germline CDR1 is LNHDA and CDR2 is SQIVND (reference sequence).

V gene TRBV18 combines with J gene TRBJ1-5; TRBD1 matches 7 bases. The trim removed 6 bases at V and 7 bases at J, leaving 9 bases unmatched. This CDR3 contains 14 residues. Germline loops: CDR1 KGHSH, CDR2 LQKENI. In DNA, the CDR3 is TGTGCCAGCTCTCCAGACAGGGTCGGGCAGCCCCAGCATTTT. Translating gives CASSPDRVGQPQHF. The complete variable domain, with remaining parts taken from reference TRBV18 and TRBJ1-5, reads NAGVMQNPRHLVRRRGQEARLRCSPMKGHSHVYWYRQLPEEGLKFMVYLQKENIIDESGMPKERFSAEFPKEGPSILRIQQVVRGDSAAYFCASSPDRVGQPQHFGDGTRLSIL.

This chain links TRBV19 with TRBJ2-7; D may be TRBD2 (7 bases). The CDR3 is 14 amino acids. Trimming took 1 base from V and 2 from J, leaving 9 bases between them. Per germline, CDR1 LNHDA and CDR2 SQIVND (reference sequence). CDR3 sequence (DNA): TGTGCCAGTAGTATAGGGGGGGGCCCCTACGAGCAGTACTTC. It codes for CASSIGGGPYEQYF.

The J gene is TRBJ2-3, the V gene TRBV5-4; 9 bases are shared with TRBD2. The germline CDR1 and CDR2 sequences are SGHNT and YYREEE (reference sequence). The CDR3 spans 16 residues. V lost 5 bases and J lost 5; bases outside the gene matches: 12. The CDR3 DNA reads as TGTGCCAGCAGAGGCGGGGGGGCGGGTAGAGTAGATACGCAGTATTTT. It is translated as CASRGGGAGRVDTQYF.

This chain links TRBV28 with TRBJ1-1; D possibly corresponds to TRBD1 (5 bases). V was trimmed by 1 base and J by 8 bases, leaving 8 bases between them. Looked up from germline, CDR1 is MDHEN and CDR2 is SYDVKM. This CDR3 comprises 12 residues. CDR3 region: CASSLLGGEAFF. CDR3 nucleotide sequence: TGTGCCAGCAGTTTATTGGGGGGAGAAGCTTTCTTT.

CDR3 residues: CASSSPAGGDLNTEAFF. In DNA, the CDR3 is TGTGCCAGCAGTTCCCCAGCAGGGGGAGATCTGAACACTGAAGCTTTCTTT. This chain uses TRBV28 with TRBJ1-1, with 7 bases that match TRBD1. The CDR3 is made up of 17 amino acids. V dropped 4 bases and J dropped 0; count of bases not matched to a gene: 11. Looked up from germline, CDR1 is MDHEN and CDR2 is SYDVKM.

The chain employs TRBV5-6 and TRBJ1-2, with 9 bases identical to TRBD1. The germline V gene has CDR1 SGHDT and CDR2 YYEEEE. This CDR3 region has 15 residues. The V and J ends lost 3 bases and 4 bases, in that order; junction bases with no gene match: 7. The CDR3 region is CASSSGTGRSYGYTF. CDR3 in DNA: TGTGCCAGCAGCTCCGGGACAGGGAGGAGCTATGGCTACACCTTC.

This clone was seen just once. The genes are TRBV5-5 and TRBJ1-1; D is ambiguous. CDR3 length equals 15 residues. The V end lost 0 bases, the J end lost 3 bases, and 12 bases lay between the germline ends. Germline V gene sequence: CDR1 SGHKS, CDR2 YYEKEE (reference sequence). The CDR3 DNA follows: TGTGCCAGCAGCTTGGATTTTGGGCCTTACACTGAAGCTTTCTTT. Translation gives CASSLDFGPYTEAFF. Using reference TRBV5-5 and TRBJ1-1 for the parts outside the CDR3, the full variable domain is DAGVTQSPTHLIKTRGQQVTLRCSPISGHKSVSWYQQVLGQGPQFIFQYYEKEERGRGNFPDRFSARQFPNYSSELNVNALLLGDSALYLCASSLDFGPYTEAFFGQGTRLTVV.

This sequence joins TRBV27 and TRBJ2-5; 8 bases align to TRBD1. The CDR3 length is 16 residues. Germline assignment: CDR1 MNHEY and CDR2 SMNVEV (reference sequence). Germline trimming cut 5 bases from V and 2 bases from J; bases unmatched to any gene: 10. For the CDR3, the DNA is TGTGCCAGCAGTGCCTACGGGACAGGACAACAAGAGACCCAGTACTTC. This translates into CASSAYGTGQQETQYF.

Only one count was recorded for this clone. The same CDR3 can be traced to other DNA sequences in this sample. J is TRBJ1-5 and V is TRBV7-2, with 9 bases matching TRBD1. This CDR3 has 15 amino acids. Trimming cost V 0 bases and J 4 bases; bases outside gene matches: 1. The germline V gene has CDR1 SGHTA and CDR2 FQGNSA. CDR3 DNA: TGTGCCAGCAGCTTAGCCGGGACAGGGAATCAGCCCCAGCATTTT. It codes for CASSLAGTGNQPQHF.

The chain is built from TRBV6-2 or TRBV6-3 and TRBJ2-2; 11 positions match TRBD2. The ends lost 4 bases at V and 4 bases at J; junction bases unmatched: 11. The germline CDR1 and CDR2 sequences are MNHEY and SVGEGT. The length of the CDR3 is 18 residues. The CDR3 DNA is TGTGCCAGCAGTTTCCCACCTTCTAGCGGGGGGATCACCGGGGAGCTGTTTTTT. Translation gives CASSFPPSSGGITGELFF.

This clone appeared a few times. This chain links TRBV5-1 with TRBJ1-4; no reliable D call. Per the germline V gene, CDR1 is SGHRS and CDR2 is YFSETQ. With 0 bases removed from V and 3 bases from J, the gap between germline ends came to 6 bases. The CDR3 is 14 residues long. This CDR3 reads CASSLDRSNEKLFF. Here the CDR3 DNA reads TGCGCCAGCAGCTTGGACAGATCTAATGAAAAACTGTTTTTT.

The chain recombines TRBV5-1 with TRBJ1-2; TRBD1 agrees at 7 bases. With 3 bases clipped from V and 6 bases from J, the junction kept 11 bases outside the gene matches. CDR3 length: 15 amino acids. Germline CDR1 reads SGHRS; CDR2 reads YFSETQ. The CDR3 DNA sequence: TGCGCCAGCAGCTCCGGGGACAGATTGGGGCATGGCTACACCTTC. Translated: CASSSGDRLGHGYTF.